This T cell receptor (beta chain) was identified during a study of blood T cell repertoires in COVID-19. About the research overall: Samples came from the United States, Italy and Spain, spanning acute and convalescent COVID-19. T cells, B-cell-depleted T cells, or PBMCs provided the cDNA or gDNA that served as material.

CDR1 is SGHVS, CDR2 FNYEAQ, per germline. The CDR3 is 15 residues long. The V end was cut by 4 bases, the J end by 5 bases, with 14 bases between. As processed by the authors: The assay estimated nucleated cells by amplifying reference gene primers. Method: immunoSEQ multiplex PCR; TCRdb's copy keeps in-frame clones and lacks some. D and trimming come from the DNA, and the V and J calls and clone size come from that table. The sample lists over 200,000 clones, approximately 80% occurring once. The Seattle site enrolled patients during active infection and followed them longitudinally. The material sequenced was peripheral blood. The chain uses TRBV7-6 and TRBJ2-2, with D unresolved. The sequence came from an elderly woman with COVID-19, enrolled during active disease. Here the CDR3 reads CASSSGLHATGELFF. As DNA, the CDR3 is TGTGCCAGCAGCTCCGGGTTACATGCAACCGGGGAGCTGTTTTTT.